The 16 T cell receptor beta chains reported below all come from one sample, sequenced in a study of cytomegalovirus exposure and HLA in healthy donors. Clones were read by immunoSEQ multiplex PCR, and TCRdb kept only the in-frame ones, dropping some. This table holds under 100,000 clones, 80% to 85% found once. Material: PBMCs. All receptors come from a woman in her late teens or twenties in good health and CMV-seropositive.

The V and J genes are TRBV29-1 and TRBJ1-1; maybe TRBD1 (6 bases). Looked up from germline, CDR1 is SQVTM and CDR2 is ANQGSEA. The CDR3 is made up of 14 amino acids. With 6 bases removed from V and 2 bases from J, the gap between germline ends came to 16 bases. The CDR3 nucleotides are TGCAGCGTCACGTTTAAGGGGGATAACACTGAAGCTTTCTTT. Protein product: CSVTFKGDNTEAFF.

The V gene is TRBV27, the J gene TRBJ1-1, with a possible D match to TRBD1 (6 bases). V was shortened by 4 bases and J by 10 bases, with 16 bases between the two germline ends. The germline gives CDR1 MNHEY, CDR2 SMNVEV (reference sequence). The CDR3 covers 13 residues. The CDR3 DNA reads TGTGCCAGCAGTTCGACTCCGCGGGGGGCAGCTTTCTTT. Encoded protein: CASSSTPRGAAFF.

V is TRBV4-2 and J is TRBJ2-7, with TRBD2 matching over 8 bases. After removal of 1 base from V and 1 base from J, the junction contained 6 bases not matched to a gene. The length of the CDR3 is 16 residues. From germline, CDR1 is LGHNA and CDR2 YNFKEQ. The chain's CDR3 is CASSQVIASGSYEQYF. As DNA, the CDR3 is TGTGCCAGCAGCCAAGTTATCGCTAGCGGGTCCTACGAGCAGTACTTC.

The CDR3 DNA sequence: TGTGCCAGCAGCTTCCGGGGCGGACAGGGGGTTTATCAGCAGTTCTTC. Translating gives CASSFRGGQGVYQQFF. V usage is TRBV7-9 and J usage is TRBJ2-1, with 10 bases matching TRBD1. V lost 3 bases, J lost 11 bases, and 13 bases stayed unmatched. This CDR3 spans 16 amino acids. Looked up from germline, CDR1 is SEHNR and CDR2 is FQNEAQ (reference sequence).

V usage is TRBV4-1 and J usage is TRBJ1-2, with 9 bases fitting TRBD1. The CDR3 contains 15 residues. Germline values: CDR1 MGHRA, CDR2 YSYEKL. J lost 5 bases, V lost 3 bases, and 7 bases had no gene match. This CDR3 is CASSQAGQGEYGYTF. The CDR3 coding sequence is TGCGCCAGCAGCCAGGCGGGACAGGGAGAGTATGGCTACACCTTC.

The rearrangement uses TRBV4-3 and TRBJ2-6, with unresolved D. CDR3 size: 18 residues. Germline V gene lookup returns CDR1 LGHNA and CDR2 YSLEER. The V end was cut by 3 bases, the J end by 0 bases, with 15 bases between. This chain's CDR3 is CASSQDSYLNSGANVLTF. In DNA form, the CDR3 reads TGCGCCAGCAGCCAGGATAGCTACTTAAACTCTGGGGCCAACGTCCTGACTTTC.

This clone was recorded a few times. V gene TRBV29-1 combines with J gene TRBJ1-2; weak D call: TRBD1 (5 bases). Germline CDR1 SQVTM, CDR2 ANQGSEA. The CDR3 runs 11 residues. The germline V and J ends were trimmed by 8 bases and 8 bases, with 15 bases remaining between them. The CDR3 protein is CSLRQPSGYTF. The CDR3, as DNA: TGCAGCCTTAGACAGCCTTCGGGCTACACCTTC.

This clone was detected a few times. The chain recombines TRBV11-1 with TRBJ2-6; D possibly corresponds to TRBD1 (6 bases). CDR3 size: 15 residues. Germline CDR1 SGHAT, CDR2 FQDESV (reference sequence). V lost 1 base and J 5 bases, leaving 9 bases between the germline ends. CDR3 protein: CASSLVDSRANVLTF. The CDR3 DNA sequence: TGTGCCAGCAGCTTAGTGGACAGCCGGGCCAACGTCCTGACTTTC.

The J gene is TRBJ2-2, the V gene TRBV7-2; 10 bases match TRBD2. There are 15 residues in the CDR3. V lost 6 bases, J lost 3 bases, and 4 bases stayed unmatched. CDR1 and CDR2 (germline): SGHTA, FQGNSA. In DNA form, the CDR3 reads TGTGCCAGCAGTCCGCTAGCGGGGGACACCGGGGAGCTGTTTTTT. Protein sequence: CASSPLAGDTGELFF. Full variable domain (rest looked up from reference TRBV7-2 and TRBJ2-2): GAGVSQSPSNKVTEKGKDVELRCDPISGHTALYWYRQSLGQGLEFLIYFQGNSAPDKSGLPSDRFSAERTGGSVSTLTIQRTQQEDSAVYLCASSPLAGDTGELFFGEGSRLTVL.

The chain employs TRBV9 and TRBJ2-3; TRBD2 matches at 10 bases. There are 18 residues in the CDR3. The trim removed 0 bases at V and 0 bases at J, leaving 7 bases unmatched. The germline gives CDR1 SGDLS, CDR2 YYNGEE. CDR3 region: CASSVAKRGGSSTDTQYF. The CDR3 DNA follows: TGTGCCAGCAGCGTAGCCAAGCGGGGGGGTTCTAGCACAGATACGCAGTATTTT.

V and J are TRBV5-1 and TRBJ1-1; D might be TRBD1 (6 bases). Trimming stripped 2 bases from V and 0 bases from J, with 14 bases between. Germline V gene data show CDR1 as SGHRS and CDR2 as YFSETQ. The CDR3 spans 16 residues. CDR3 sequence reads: CASSFKRQELNTEAFF. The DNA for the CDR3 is TGCGCCAGCAGCTTCAAAAGACAGGAGTTGAACACTGAAGCTTTCTTT.

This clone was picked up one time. The CDR3 bases are TGTGCCAGTAAGACGACGGGGAACACTGAAGCTTTCTTT. Translated: CASKTTGNTEAFF. The genes are TRBV18 and TRBJ1-1; D uncertain. V lost 9 bases and J lost 1, with 12 bases in between. Germline V gives CDR1 KGHSH, CDR2 LQKENI. CDR3 length: 13 residues.

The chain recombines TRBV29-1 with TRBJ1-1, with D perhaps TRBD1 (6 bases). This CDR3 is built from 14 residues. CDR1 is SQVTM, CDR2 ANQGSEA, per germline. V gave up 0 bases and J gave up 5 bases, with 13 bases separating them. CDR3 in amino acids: CSVEEQGGGTEAFF. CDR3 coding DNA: TGCAGCGTTGAAGAGCAGGGAGGGGGTACTGAAGCTTTCTTT.

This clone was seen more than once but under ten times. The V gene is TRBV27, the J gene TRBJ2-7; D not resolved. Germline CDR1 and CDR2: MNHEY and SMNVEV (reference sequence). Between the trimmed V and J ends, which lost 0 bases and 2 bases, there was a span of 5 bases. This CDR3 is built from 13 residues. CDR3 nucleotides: TGTGCCAGCAGTTTATCTGGCCCCTACGAGCAGTACTTC. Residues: CASSLSGPYEQYF.

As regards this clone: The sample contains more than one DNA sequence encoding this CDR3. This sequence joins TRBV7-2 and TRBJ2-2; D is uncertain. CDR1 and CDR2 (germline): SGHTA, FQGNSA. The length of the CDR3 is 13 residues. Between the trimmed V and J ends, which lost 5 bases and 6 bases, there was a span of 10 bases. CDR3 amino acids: CASSRVRSGELFF. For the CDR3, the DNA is TGTGCCAGCAGCCGCGTGCGGTCCGGGGAGCTGTTTTTT.

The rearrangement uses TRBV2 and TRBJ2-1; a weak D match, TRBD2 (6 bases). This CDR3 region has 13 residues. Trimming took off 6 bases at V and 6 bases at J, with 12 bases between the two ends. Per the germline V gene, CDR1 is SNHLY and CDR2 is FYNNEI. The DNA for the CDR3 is TGTGCCAGCAGCGGGGACTCACGCAATGAGCAGTTCTTC. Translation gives CASSGDSRNEQFF.